A single sample gave rise to the 5 T cell receptor beta chains below, sequenced in a study of blood T cells in healthy people across ages. For the second PCR, which ran for about 7 to 11 cycles, a sample-barcoded 5' primer and a J-beta primer mix were used. TCRdb recomputed calls from the 5' RACE reads with MiXCR, one row per CDR3 protein. The sample has roughly 700,000 distinct CDR3 sequences; 20% to 25% are singletons. These data are also associated with another study on T cells of mothers and their children.

The sample was blood. The receptors were sampled from a boy under 18 in good health.

The rearrangement joins TRBV3-1 to TRBJ2-7; D gene uncertain. CDR1 is LGHDT and CDR2 is YNNKEL in the germline V gene (reference sequence). The CDR3 loop spans 13 amino acids. Trimming removed 2 bases from V and 5 bases from J, with 10 bases in between. CDR3 DNA sequence: TGTGCCAGCAGCCAACACGCAGGAAACGAGCAGTACTTC. This codes for CASSQHAGNEQYF.

Only a few counts were recorded for this clonotype. The chain recombines TRBV6-1 with TRBJ2-7, with no clear D. Trimming cost V 5 bases and J 6 bases, with 20 bases left between them. This CDR3 has 15 residues. Germline V gene lookup returns CDR1 MNHNS and CDR2 SASEGT. CDR3 sequence: CASSKTGVSTPEQYF. Here the CDR3 DNA reads TGTGCCAGCAGTAAGACGGGCGTTAGTACCCCCGAGCAGTACTTC.

This chain links TRBV6-5 with TRBJ1-4, with D perhaps TRBD1 (5 bases). Per germline, CDR1 MNHEY and CDR2 SVGAGI. The CDR3 length is 16 residues. V was shortened by 2 bases and J by 3 bases, with 13 bases between the two germline ends. Here the CDR3 reads CASSYHMGDSNEKLFF. The CDR3 bases are TGTGCCAGCAGTTACCATATGGGGGATTCTAATGAAAAACTGTTTTTT.

This clonotype was counted many times. The chain employs TRBV28 and TRBJ2-5; TRBD2 agrees at 11 bases. The ends lost 6 bases at V and 3 bases at J; junction bases unmatched: 3. The CDR3 has 14 amino acids. Per the germline V gene, CDR1 is MDHEN and CDR2 is SYDVKM. CDR3 DNA: TGTGCCAGCAGCCTACTAGCGGGAGAAGAGACCCAGTACTTC. Translated: CASSLLAGEETQYF.

The chain couples TRBV4-2 to TRBJ2-5; TRBD2 aligns across 13 bases. Matching the DNA end better, TRBJ2-1 makes the J call doubtful. The CDR3 has 18 residues. Germline CDR1 LGHNA, CDR2 YNFKEQ. The CDR3 spells CASSQVLLLAGGRDEQFF. The CDR3 coding sequence is TGTGCCAGCAGCCAAGTCCTCCTACTAGCGGGGGGGCGTGATGAGCAGTTCTTC.